The text below deals with one TCR beta chain. Its binding antigen is unknown. No much larger clonotype is one base removed from it; base qualities were not supplied. These data belong to a study of T-cell memory formation after mild COVID-19 (dated by TCRdb to the early 2020s). About the study as a whole: TCR sequence clusters from the two donors were largely donor specific. In a couple of donors, T-cell clones that expanded and contracted after mild COVID-19 were followed by sequencing TCRalpha and TCRbeta repertoires longitudinally. Two young, previously healthy adult volunteers, one female and one male, were included in the cohort.

General study outcomes and caveats: Clones contracting from day 15 to 85 had balanced CD4/CD8 phenotypes, while a second wave expanding from day 15 to 37 was biased towards CD4+. Contracting CD4+ clones appeared mostly in the CM and EM memory subsets, whereas CD8+ clones were enriched in EMRA. Only two mild cases were covered in the study, and larger cohorts including severe cases with pre-infection samples were considered necessary. Some responding clones were found in pre-infection memory, which suggests that pre-existing cross-reactive memory T cells took part in the SARS-CoV-2 response. Whether the second-wave clones peaking on day 37 were SARS-CoV-2 specific was not confirmed.

Taken from cysteine to phenylalanine, the CDR3 has 14 residues. CDR3 DNA only is kept here, 42 bases in frame from base 1. V lost 4 bases and J lost 6 bases; the stretch between them is 16 bases long. Sequences MGHRA (CDR1) and YSYEKL (CDR2) are obtained from the germline V gene. The sequencer listed for this sample is Illumina NovaSeq 6000. cDNA libraries for TCRalpha and TCRbeta were prepared by 5'RACE using constant-segment primers, with sample barcodes and unique molecular identifiers added. RNA was extracted from every sample with Trizol reagent. The libraries were amplified in two PCR steps, and the second step added a second sample barcode and Illumina TruSeq adapters. The libraries were sequenced on an Illumina NovaSeq using 2 x 150 bp paired-end reads. The source study handled its data this way. Reads were demultiplexed and collapsed into UMI-guided consensus sequences with migec v1.2.7. Using mixcr v2.1.11, UMI consensuses were aligned to TRA and TRB V and J templates and then assembled into clonotypes. A clonotype was counted as expanded or contracted only if both edgeR and NoisET called the change significant, with noise models trained on biological replicates. For edgeR calls, the cutoffs were a false discovery rate-adjusted p below 0.01 and a log2 fold-change threshold of 1. As an exploratory analysis of dynamics, max-normalized trajectories of the 1000 most abundant clonotypes were examined with PCA combined with hierarchical clustering. Each responding clone was given a CD4 or CD8 phenotype based on the CD4+ and CD8+ repertoires, which had been sequenced separately. TCRdb reanalyzed the raw reads on its own, using fastp at Q25 for trimming and MiXCR for clone calling, and kept in-frame beta chains. One record per CDR3 amino acid sequence lists the most common genes and DNA. The V and J calls and clone size are TCRdb's, not the authors'. The sample table holds roughly 350,000 distinct CDR3 sequences, of which 25% to 30% were seen once. About 13% of the sample lies in the top ten.

Ficoll-Paque density gradient centrifugation was the method used to isolate PBMCs. The sequenced material came from PBMCs or a T cell subset sorted from them (not recorded which). This clonotype originated in an adult woman who had mild COVID-19 (a few samples of this study predate the infection). The sample titles of this study are shuffled in the database, so cell type and time point are left out; the donor was told from shared clones. Recombination connected TRBV4-1 to TRBJ2-7; tentative D gene TRBD2, with 7 bases matching. The nucleotide sequence reads TGCGCCAGCAGCCTAGGGAGGGGGGGTCGCGAGCAGTACTTC. The translation is CASSLGRGGREQYF.